These 31 T cell receptor beta chains originate from one sample sequenced in a study. TCRdb re-analysed the RT-PCR reads in MiXCR, keeping a single row per CDR3 protein. The sample carries about 700,000 distinct CDR3 sequences, around 14% recorded once. Sequences were obtained from memory CD4+ T cells from blood. The receptors shown here come from a female donor in good health, serving as a healthy control.

J is TRBJ2-7 and V is TRBV28, with D hard to call. In germline, CDR1 is MDHEN, CDR2 SYDVKM. The CDR3 is made up of 11 amino acids. V was pared by 4 bases and J by 6 bases, with 7 bases between. The CDR3 nucleotides are TGTGCCAGCAGTTCTTACATCGAGCAGTACTTC. Translating it yields CASSSYIEQYF.

This clonotype was detected only a few times. This chain links TRBV28 with TRBJ2-2; weak D call: TRBD1 (6 bases). Trimming removed 6 bases from V and 4 bases from J, with 15 bases in between. The CDR3 consists of 15 residues. Germline CDR1 and CDR2: MDHEN and SYDVKM. The CDR3 loop is CASSPGDRLTGELFF. The DNA of the CDR3 is TGTGCCAGCAGCCCAGGGGACCGACTCACCGGGGAGCTGTTTTTT.

The chain employs TRBV30 and TRBJ2-1; D not certain. Germline V gives CDR1 GTSNPN, CDR2 SVGIG (reference sequence). The CDR3 spans 14 residues. V lost 0 bases to trimming and J lost 10 bases, with 16 bases between them. CDR3 in amino acids: CAWSVWRPKTEQFF. CDR3 sequence (DNA): TGTGCCTGGAGTGTTTGGCGGCCGAAAACGGAGCAGTTCTTC.

There are a few counts of this clonotype. The chain carries TRBV11-3 and TRBJ1-1, with D unresolved. Germline assignment: CDR1 SGHNT and CDR2 YENEEA. The CDR3 extends over 13 amino acids. V lost 4 bases to trimming and J lost 6 bases, with 12 bases between them. CDR3 sequence reads: CASSYITGAEAFF. In DNA form, the CDR3 reads TGTGCCAGCAGCTACATTACGGGCGCTGAAGCTTTCTTT.

This clonotype has ten or more counts. The chain uses TRBV6-5 and TRBJ2-1; 7 bases agree with TRBD2. Germline lookup yields CDR1 MNHEY and CDR2 SVGAGI. The junction had 5 bases not matched to a gene; V was cut back by 0 bases and J by 0 bases. The CDR3 runs to 17 residues. The CDR3 loop is CASSYSVSGTSYNEQFF. The CDR3 DNA reads as TGTGCCAGCAGTTACTCCGTAAGCGGGACCTCCTACAATGAGCAGTTCTTC.

This clonotype was counted many times. The rearrangement links TRBV5-1 to TRBJ1-1; D possibly corresponds to TRBD1 (5 bases). The germline V gene has CDR1 SGHRS and CDR2 YFSETQ. V was pared by 5 bases and J by 2 bases, with 10 bases between. The CDR3 runs to 13 residues. The CDR3 nucleotides read TGCGCCAGCAGGAGGGACGTTAACACTGAAGCTTTCTTT. This codes for CASRRDVNTEAFF.

This clonotype was detected ten times or more. The rearrangement joins TRBV4-2 to TRBJ2-1, with 7 bases that match TRBD2. V lost 1 base, J lost 5 bases, and 8 bases stayed unmatched. Germline V gives CDR1 LGHNA, CDR2 YNFKEQ. The CDR3 loop spans 16 amino acids. The CDR3 sequence: CASSQVREAAHNEQFF. For the CDR3, the DNA is TGTGCCAGCAGCCAAGTTCGGGAGGCGGCACACAATGAGCAGTTCTTC.

This clonotype was detected many times. The rearrangement uses TRBV5-1 and TRBJ2-4, with TRBD1 matching 9 bases. The CDR3 sequence is 14 residues long. CDR1 is SGHRS and CDR2 is YFSETQ in the germline V gene. The V gene end was trimmed by 3 bases and the J gene end by 7 bases; junction bases not matched to a gene: 5. DNA for the CDR3: TGCGCCAGCAGCTCTCCGGGACAGGGTAACATTCAGTACTTC. Amino acids: CASSSPGQGNIQYF. The full variable domain, completed using reference TRBV5-1 and TRBJ2-4, is KAGVTQTPRYLIKTRGQQVTLSCSPISGHRSVSWYQQTPGQGLQFLFEYFSETQRNKGNFPGRFSGRQFSNSRSEMNVSTLELGDSALYLCASSSPGQGNIQYFGAGTRLSVL.

This clonotype was counted ten times or more. The chain combines TRBV5-6 with TRBJ1-2; D gene uncertain. Germline CDR1 is SGHDT and CDR2 is YYEEEE. The ends were cut back, 3 bases at V and 4 bases at J, with 10 bases in the middle. This CDR3 is built from 13 residues. The CDR3 nucleotides read TGTGCCAGCAGCTCAGGACCTTCCTATGGCTACACCTTC. This codes for CASSSGPSYGYTF.

V is TRBV28 and J is TRBJ2-1; 13 positions agree with TRBD2. Germline CDR1 MDHEN, CDR2 SYDVKM. The CDR3 is 16 amino acids. Germline trimming cut 7 bases from V and 6 bases from J; bases unmatched to any gene: 9. The CDR3: CASNPTSGRASNEQFF. CDR3 sequence (DNA): TGTGCCAGCAACCCTACTAGCGGGAGGGCAAGCAATGAGCAGTTCTTC.

This clonotype has ten or more counts. The CDR3 here is CASSPGTGSSYNEQFF. The CDR3 DNA is TGCGCCAGCAGCCCCGGGACAGGGAGCTCCTACAATGAGCAGTTCTTC. V usage is TRBV5-1 and J usage is TRBJ2-1; 9 bases are shared with TRBD1. V trimming: 4 bases; J trimming: 0 bases; junction bases outside the gene matches: 5. In germline, CDR1 is SGHRS, CDR2 YFSETQ. This CDR3 is 16 amino acids long.

This clonotype was recorded a few times. The chain carries TRBV20-1 and TRBJ2-7; the match to TRBD2 covers 8 bases. The CDR3 is 13 residues long. From germline, CDR1 is DFQATT and CDR2 SNEGSKA (reference sequence). V shed 3 bases and J 3 bases; nucleotides not matched to a gene: 4. The CDR3 protein is CSASAGLVYEQYF. The CDR3 nucleotides are TGCAGTGCTAGTGCGGGACTAGTCTACGAGCAGTACTTC.

The sample holds a few counts of this clonotype. The chain couples TRBV27 to TRBJ2-3; the D gene is possibly TRBD2 (5 bases). The CDR3 is 14 residues long. Germline CDR1 is MNHEY and CDR2 is SMNVEV (reference sequence). Trimming removed 8 bases from V and 4 bases from J, with 16 bases in between. The CDR3 coding sequence is TGTGCCAGCCGATCTAGCCTAGCCGCAGATACGCAGTATTTT. This sequence encodes CASRSSLAADTQYF.

This clonotype was detected only a few times. V is TRBV30 and J is TRBJ1-5; D not resolved. The CDR3 covers 13 residues. Germline loops: CDR1 GTSNPN, CDR2 SVGIG (reference sequence). V dropped 6 bases and J dropped 2 bases, with 11 bases sitting between them. The CDR3 coding sequence is TGTGCCTGTTCTGGGAATGGCAATCAGCCCCAGCATTTT. Translation gives CACSGNGNQPQHF.

This clonotype was counted only a few times. The chain is built from TRBV5-5 and TRBJ1-1, with TRBD1 matching 12 bases. Germline CDR1 is SGHKS and CDR2 is YYEKEE (reference sequence). This CDR3 comprises 15 residues. The trim removed 3 bases at V and 5 bases at J, leaving 5 bases unmatched. The CDR3 sequence: CASSWGQGARTEAFF. The DNA of the CDR3 is TGTGCCAGCAGCTGGGGACAGGGGGCGAGAACTGAAGCTTTCTTT.

In its sample, this clonotype was seen a few times. The chain carries TRBV30 and TRBJ1-5, with 9 bases matching TRBD1. Germline-derived CDR1 and CDR2 are GTSNPN and SVGIG (reference sequence). The CDR3 totals 14 residues. Trimming cost V 2 bases and J 5 bases; bases outside gene matches: 4. This CDR3 reads CAWSTRTGDQPQHF. The CDR3 coding sequence is TGTGCCTGGAGTACTCGGACAGGGGATCAGCCCCAGCATTTT.

This clonotype came up a few times. V gene TRBV6-5 combines with J gene TRBJ2-1; TRBD1 might be the D (6 bases). Trimming left V 5 bases short and J 4 bases short, with 18 bases between. Germline loops: CDR1 MNHEY, CDR2 SVGAGI. The CDR3 is 16 residues long. CDR3 nucleotides: TGTGCCAGCAGTACTGGGGACACGCTACGTTACAATGAGCAGTTCTTC. Protein: CASSTGDTLRYNEQFF.

In its sample, this clonotype was seen a few times. The chain employs TRBV20-1 and TRBJ2-4, with a possible D match to TRBD1 (5 bases). V lost 3 bases and J 0 bases, leaving 18 bases between the germline ends. This CDR3 spans 17 amino acids. The germline V gene encodes CDR1 DFQATT and CDR2 SNEGSKA (reference sequence). The CDR3 loop reads CSASRGRPPGAKNIQYF. For the CDR3, the DNA is TGCAGTGCTAGTAGGGGCAGGCCTCCAGGAGCCAAAAACATTCAGTACTTC.

This clonotype was observed many times. The rearrangement links TRBV7-2 to TRBJ2-7; 14 bases agree with TRBD2. Germline V CDR1 and CDR2: SGHTA, FQGNSA. This CDR3 contains 18 residues. V gave up 1 base and J gave up 0 bases; unmatched junction bases: 5. CDR3 nucleotide sequence: TGTGCCAGCAGCTTAGTTGGACTAGCGGGAGGAAGCTCCTACGAGCAGTACTTC. As protein: CASSLVGLAGGSSYEQYF.

The gene calls are TRBV7-9 and TRBJ2-5, with D perhaps TRBD1 (6 bases). This CDR3 has 14 amino acids. Germline V gives CDR1 SEHNR, CDR2 FQNEAQ (reference sequence). Trimming took off 7 bases at V and 2 bases at J, with 14 bases between the two ends. The CDR3 bases are TGTGCCAGCACCCCTCGACAGGCGCAAGAGACCCAGTACTTC. This encodes CASTPRQAQETQYF.

This clonotype was detected many times. V is TRBV12-3 or TRBV12-4 and J is TRBJ1-3; D ambiguous. The CDR3 has 12 residues. Deletions cut 6 bases from V and 4 bases from J, with 7 bases between. This CDR3 reads CASRLQGNTIYF. The CDR3 DNA is TGTGCCAGCAGACTACAGGGAAACACCATATATTTT.

In this sample, this clonotype turned up a few times. The CDR3 DNA follows: TGTGCCAGCAGTGCCGGGTTCGGTAATCAGCCCCAGCATTTT. It encodes CASSAGFGNQPQHF. The gene calls are TRBV6-5 and TRBJ1-5, with D hard to call. This CDR3 has 14 residues. Trimming pared 5 bases from V and 4 bases from J, leaving 12 bases between. Germline-derived CDR1 and CDR2 are MNHEY and SVGAGI.

This clonotype was detected only a few times. The chain employs TRBV5-6 and TRBJ2-4; D ambiguous. The germline gives CDR1 SGHDT, CDR2 YYEEEE. V was trimmed by 3 bases and J by 0 bases, leaving 10 bases between them. CDR3 length equals 15 residues. The CDR3 protein is CASSSYSRAKNIQYF. CDR3 sequence (DNA): TGTGCCAGCAGCTCATACTCACGAGCCAAAAACATTCAGTACTTC.

The J gene is TRBJ1-2, the V gene TRBV4-3; D is possibly TRBD1 (6 bases). Trimming shortened V by 0 bases and J by 8 bases, and 16 bases separated the two germline ends. Germline CDR1 LGHNA, CDR2 YSLEER. The length of the CDR3 is 15 residues. CDR3 region: CASSQDRWAGDGYTF. The CDR3, as DNA: TGCGCCAGCAGCCAAGATCGGTGGGCAGGGGACGGCTACACCTTC.

This clonotype occurred a few times. This chain connects TRBV24-1 to TRBJ2-3; possible D gene TRBD2, 5 bases. This CDR3 has 15 amino acids. Germline values: CDR1 KGHDR, CDR2 SFDVKD. The V and J ends lost 5 bases and 4 bases respectively, with 15 bases between them. CDR3: CATSGASIVSDTQYF. Here the CDR3 DNA reads TGTGCCACCAGTGGCGCTAGCATTGTGTCAGATACGCAGTATTTT.

The table lists this clonotype with many counts. V usage is TRBV6-5 and J usage is TRBJ2-7; D may be TRBD2 (5 bases). The CDR3 spans 15 residues. Trimming pared 6 bases from V and 2 bases from J, leaving 17 bases between. The germline V gene has CDR1 MNHEY and CDR2 SVGAGI. The CDR3 sequence: CASSRTGILTYEQYF. The DNA for the CDR3 is TGTGCCAGCAGCCGCACCGGGATACTGACCTACGAGCAGTACTTC.

This clonotype appeared a few times. V and J are TRBV20-1 and TRBJ2-3; 7 bases map to TRBD2. The germline CDR1 and CDR2 sequences are DFQATT and SNEGSKA (reference sequence). This CDR3 contains 15 residues. V shed 0 bases and J 2 bases; nucleotides not matched to a gene: 5. The CDR3 sequence is CSARDPTSATDTQYF. The CDR3 region has the DNA TGCAGTGCTAGAGACCCAACTAGCGCCACAGATACGCAGTATTTT.

This chain links TRBV9 with TRBJ1-2; D unclear. V was trimmed by 2 bases and J by 0 bases, leaving 8 bases between them. The CDR3 contains 14 residues. Germline V gene data show CDR1 as SGDLS and CDR2 as YYNGEE. CDR3 in amino acids: CASSVGPSNYGYTF. CDR3 nucleotides: TGTGCCAGCAGCGTCGGCCCTTCTAACTATGGCTACACCTTC. Complete variable domain (other parts from reference TRBV9 and TRBJ1-2): DSGVTQTPKHLITATGQRVTLRCSPRSGDLSVYWYQQSLDQGLQFLIQYYNGEERAKGNILERFSAQQFPDLHSELNLSSLELGDSALYFCASSVGPSNYGYTFGSGTRLTVV.

This clonotype was detected many times. V usage is TRBV29-1 and J usage is TRBJ2-3, with D possibly matching TRBD2 (5 bases). The CDR3 consists of 14 residues. Per the germline V gene, CDR1 is SQVTM and CDR2 is ANQGSEA. V was cut by 4 bases and J by 3 bases, with 14 bases left in between. The CDR3: CSVGGSRQTDTQYF. DNA of the CDR3: TGCAGCGTTGGAGGGTCCCGTCAGACAGATACGCAGTATTTT.

This clonotype was seen only once. A read error is possible here, since a much larger clone lies one base away. The V gene is TRBV4-3, the J gene TRBJ2-3; TRBD1 matches 10 bases. The CDR3 runs 15 residues. CDR1 and CDR2 from the germline V gene are LGHNA and YSLEER. After removal of 6 bases from V and 4 bases from J, the junction contained 7 bases not matched to a gene. The CDR3 DNA reads TGCGCCAGCAGTCACTGGGACAGGGGTGCAGATACGCAGTATTTT. The encoded protein is CASSHWDRGADTQYF.

This chain uses TRBV7-9 with TRBJ2-1, with a tentative D call TRBD2 (6 bases). Trimming stripped 3 bases from V and 6 bases from J, with 15 bases between. From germline, CDR1 is SEHNR and CDR2 FQNEAQ (reference sequence). The CDR3 has 15 amino acids. CDR3 DNA: TGTGCCAGCAGCTTGCCCGGGAGAGCGGGCAATGAGCAGTTCTTC. This sequence encodes CASSLPGRAGNEQFF.